A selection of T cell receptor beta chains follows, all from one sample in a study of T-cell reconstitution after alpha-beta-depleted transplantation in children. TCRdb re-called the PCR reads through MiXCR, storing one row per CDR3 protein. Of 250,000 to 300,000 distinct CDR3 sequences in the sample, approximately 9.6% were seen once. The sample in question was PBMCs from the stem cell graft donor, obtained from the stem cell graft. The receptors shown here come from a human donor who donated a stem cell graft to a child with SCID. Each CDR3 is given with its conserved first and last residue. Each record gives: V gene, J gene, clone size, D gene, CDR3 protein, CDR3 DNA. D genes are given only for firm matches. Clone size is stated in some rows and not others, as once, few, many or a class when expanded.

v_gene: TRBV7-2; j_gene: TRBJ2-7; abundance: NA; d_gene: NA; CDR3aa: CASSYIGTRTYEQYF; CDR3nt: TGTGCCAGCAGCTATATCGGGACACGGACCTACGAGCAGTACTTC
v_gene: TRBV20-1; j_gene: TRBJ2-7; abundance: few; d_gene: TRBD2; CDR3aa: CSASPGTSGGAGAEQYF; CDR3nt: TGCAGTGCTAGTCCCGGGACTAGCGGGGGGGCAGGAGCCGAGCAGTACTTC
v_gene: TRBV3-1; j_gene: TRBJ2-4; abundance: many; d_gene: TRBD1; CDR3aa: CASSQEGQGDIQYF; CDR3nt: TGTGCCAGCAGCCAAGAAGGCCAGGGGGACATTCAGTACTTC
v_gene: TRBV5-6; j_gene: TRBJ1-1; abundance: NA; d_gene: NA; CDR3aa: CASSPDGIEAFF; CDR3nt: TGTGCCAGCAGCCCCGACGGTATTGAAGCTTTCTTT
v_gene: TRBV12-3/TRBV12-4; j_gene: TRBJ1-3; abundance: NA; d_gene: TRBD1; CDR3aa: CASIIQGAGNTIYF; CDR3nt: TGTGCCAGCATCATCCAGGGGGCCGGAAACACCATATATTTT
v_gene: TRBV2; j_gene: TRBJ1-3; abundance: NA; d_gene: TRBD1; CDR3aa: CASRFTGESGNTIYF; CDR3nt: TGTGCCAGCAGGTTTACAGGGGAATCTGGAAACACCATATATTTT
v_gene: TRBV7-2; j_gene: TRBJ2-7; abundance: NA; d_gene: NA; CDR3aa: CASSKGPYEQYF; CDR3nt: TGTGCCAGCAGCAAGGGACCCTACGAGCAGTACTTC
v_gene: TRBV12-3/TRBV12-4; j_gene: TRBJ2-3; abundance: NA; d_gene: TRBD2; CDR3aa: CASSLGLAGGRTDTQYF; CDR3nt: TGTGCCAGCAGTTTGGGACTAGCGGGGGGCCGCACAGATACGCAGTATTTT
v_gene: TRBV4-2; j_gene: TRBJ2-5; abundance: few; d_gene: TRBD2; CDR3aa: CATQAAGGLTETQYF; CDR3nt: TGTGCCACCCAAGCGGCGGGGGGGCTAACAGAGACCCAGTACTTC
v_gene: TRBV5-8; j_gene: TRBJ2-7; abundance: NA; d_gene: NA; CDR3aa: CASSLAGTGASEQYF; CDR3nt: TGTGCCAGCAGCTTGGCCGGGACTGGAGCGAGTGAGCAGTACTTC
v_gene: TRBV9; j_gene: TRBJ2-7; abundance: NA; d_gene: NA; CDR3aa: CASSVDGAAYEQYF; CDR3nt: TGTGCCAGCAGCGTAGACGGGGCGGCCTACGAGCAGTACTTC
v_gene: TRBV15; j_gene: TRBJ2-1; abundance: few; d_gene: TRBD2; CDR3aa: CATSPRTSGGAWEQFF; CDR3nt: TGTGCCACCAGCCCTCGGACTAGCGGGGGGGCTTGGGAGCAGTTCTTC
v_gene: TRBV5-5; j_gene: TRBJ1-4; abundance: many; d_gene: NA; CDR3aa: CASSRTGTGNEKLFF; CDR3nt: TGTGCCAGCAGCCGCACCGGGACGGGCAATGAAAAACTGTTTTTT
v_gene: TRBV11-2; j_gene: TRBJ2-5; abundance: NA; d_gene: TRBD1; CDR3aa: CASSLATGDQETQYF; CDR3nt: TGTGCCAGCAGCTTAGCGACAGGGGACCAAGAGACCCAGTACTTC
v_gene: TRBV5-1; j_gene: TRBJ1-3; abundance: NA; d_gene: NA; CDR3aa: CASSLDWGAGNTIYF; CDR3nt: TGCGCCAGCAGCTTGGATTGGGGAGCTGGAAACACCATATATTTT
v_gene: TRBV5-1; j_gene: TRBJ2-7; abundance: few; d_gene: TRBD1; CDR3aa: CASSLEAQGANEQYF; CDR3nt: TGCGCCAGCAGCTTGGAAGCTCAGGGGGCGAACGAGCAGTACTTC
v_gene: TRBV6-1; j_gene: TRBJ2-7; abundance: few; d_gene: TRBD1; CDR3aa: CASSITPGQADEQYF; CDR3nt: TGTGCCAGCAGCATTACGCCGGGACAGGCCGACGAGCAGTACTTC
v_gene: TRBV13; j_gene: TRBJ2-2; abundance: NA; d_gene: NA; CDR3aa: CASSRDSGYTVELFF; CDR3nt: TGTGCCAGCAGCCGCGACAGTGGGTACACCGTGGAGCTGTTTTTT
v_gene: TRBV5-1; j_gene: TRBJ1-2; abundance: few; d_gene: NA; CDR3aa: CASSFLDAVYGYTF; CDR3nt: TGCGCCAGCAGCTTCCTGGACGCGGTCTATGGCTACACCTTC
v_gene: TRBV20-1; j_gene: TRBJ1-1; abundance: NA; d_gene: NA; CDR3aa: CSEQRDTEAFF; CDR3nt: TGCAGCGAGCAGCGGGACACTGAAGCTTTCTTT
v_gene: TRBV10-2; j_gene: TRBJ2-7; abundance: NA; d_gene: NA; CDR3aa: CASSESGGGALYEQYF; CDR3nt: TGCGCCAGCAGTGAGTCAGGGGGGGGGGCGTTGTACGAGCAGTACTTC
v_gene: TRBV27; j_gene: TRBJ1-5; abundance: few; d_gene: NA; CDR3aa: CASSYLTGIASNQPQHF; CDR3nt: TGTGCCAGCAGCTACCTAACGGGAATTGCTAGCAATCAGCCCCAGCATTTT
v_gene: TRBV9; j_gene: TRBJ2-1; abundance: many; d_gene: NA; CDR3aa: CASSPEGGEQFF; CDR3nt: TGTGCCAGCAGCCCCGAAGGGGGTGAGCAGTTCTTC
v_gene: TRBV9; j_gene: TRBJ2-7; abundance: NA; d_gene: NA; CDR3aa: CASSPADDSSYEQYF; CDR3nt: TGTGCCAGCAGCCCGGCGGATGATAGCTCCTACGAGCAGTACTTC
v_gene: TRBV12-3/TRBV12-4; j_gene: TRBJ2-2; abundance: NA; d_gene: NA; CDR3aa: CASSLLGAGELFF; CDR3nt: TGTGCCAGCAGTTTACTGGGGGCCGGGGAGCTGTTTTTT
v_gene: TRBV6-2/TRBV6-3; j_gene: TRBJ1-1; abundance: many; d_gene: TRBD1; CDR3aa: CASSLKGTGTGLNTEAFF; CDR3nt: TGTGCCAGCAGTTTAAAAGGGACCGGGACAGGGTTGAACACTGAAGCTTTCTTT
v_gene: TRBV12-3/TRBV12-4; j_gene: TRBJ1-2; abundance: few; d_gene: TRBD1; CDR3aa: CASSLLGGARVGLANYGYTF; CDR3nt: TGTGCCAGCAGTTTGTTAGGGGGCGCTAGGGTCGGACTCGCTAACTATGGCTACACCTTC
v_gene: TRBV9; j_gene: TRBJ1-1; abundance: few; d_gene: TRBD1; CDR3aa: CASSGRQGARAEAFF; CDR3nt: TGTGCCAGCAGCGGCCGACAGGGGGCTAGGGCTGAAGCTTTCTTT
v_gene: TRBV5-1; j_gene: TRBJ2-7; abundance: NA; d_gene: TRBD1; CDR3aa: CASSLEGAATYEQYF; CDR3nt: TGCGCCAGCAGCTTGGAGGGGGCCGCCACCTACGAGCAGTACTTC
v_gene: TRBV12-3/TRBV12-4; j_gene: TRBJ2-3; abundance: few; d_gene: TRBD1; CDR3aa: CASTPGRTPQGTQYF; CDR3nt: TGTGCCAGCACACCTGGTCGGACCCCACAGGGGACGCAGTATTTT
v_gene: TRBV7-9; j_gene: TRBJ1-1; abundance: many; d_gene: NA; CDR3aa: CASSSGAEIEAFF; CDR3nt: TGTGCCAGCAGCTCCGGAGCGGAAATTGAAGCTTTCTTT
v_gene: TRBV12-3/TRBV12-4; j_gene: TRBJ2-2; abundance: few; d_gene: TRBD1; CDR3aa: CASSPRGLGTGELFF; CDR3nt: TGTGCCAGCAGTCCCAGGGGGCTAGGGACCGGGGAGCTGTTTTTT
v_gene: TRBV7-9; j_gene: TRBJ1-2; abundance: few; d_gene: NA; CDR3aa: CASSSASALGRGYTF; CDR3nt: TGTGCCAGCAGCTCAGCGTCCGCCCTGGGGAGAGGCTACACCTTC
v_gene: TRBV11-2; j_gene: TRBJ2-1; abundance: few; d_gene: NA; CDR3aa: CASSSSTAPSYNEQFF; CDR3nt: TGTGCCAGCAGCTCCTCTACCGCCCCCTCCTACAATGAGCAGTTCTTC
v_gene: TRBV6-5; j_gene: TRBJ2-2; abundance: many; d_gene: NA; CDR3aa: CASTLMGTVTGELFF; CDR3nt: TGTGCCAGCACCCTGATGGGTACGGTCACCGGGGAGCTGTTTTTT
v_gene: TRBV5-1; j_gene: TRBJ2-3; abundance: many; d_gene: NA; CDR3aa: CASSLVDTQYF; CDR3nt: TGCGCCAGCAGCTTGGTAGATACGCAGTATTTT
v_gene: TRBV12-3/TRBV12-4; j_gene: TRBJ2-3; abundance: NA; d_gene: NA; CDR3aa: CASSLGPGLDTQYF; CDR3nt: TGTGCCAGCAGTTTAGGTCCGGGGTTAGATACGCAGTATTTT
v_gene: TRBV12-3/TRBV12-4; j_gene: TRBJ2-7; abundance: few; d_gene: NA; CDR3aa: CASSLGAQNEQYF; CDR3nt: TGTGCCAGCAGTTTAGGGGCACAGAACGAGCAGTACTTC
v_gene: TRBV4-1; j_gene: TRBJ2-5; abundance: NA; d_gene: NA; CDR3aa: CASSQRSYQETQYF; CDR3nt: TGCGCCAGCAGCCAACGCAGTTACCAAGAGACCCAGTACTTC
v_gene: TRBV12-3/TRBV12-4; j_gene: TRBJ1-2; abundance: few; d_gene: NA; CDR3aa: CASSLSHNYGYTF; CDR3nt: TGTGCCAGCAGTTTATCACATAACTATGGCTACACCTTC
v_gene: TRBV6-1; j_gene: TRBJ2-3; abundance: few; d_gene: NA; CDR3aa: CASNPDSPVSTDTQYF; CDR3nt: TGTGCCAGCAACCCGGACTCCCCGGTTAGCACAGATACGCAGTATTTT
v_gene: TRBV5-1; j_gene: TRBJ1-4; abundance: many; d_gene: TRBD1; CDR3aa: CASSLTGELNEKLFF; CDR3nt: TGCGCCAGCAGCTTGACAGGGGAATTAAATGAAAAACTGTTTTTT